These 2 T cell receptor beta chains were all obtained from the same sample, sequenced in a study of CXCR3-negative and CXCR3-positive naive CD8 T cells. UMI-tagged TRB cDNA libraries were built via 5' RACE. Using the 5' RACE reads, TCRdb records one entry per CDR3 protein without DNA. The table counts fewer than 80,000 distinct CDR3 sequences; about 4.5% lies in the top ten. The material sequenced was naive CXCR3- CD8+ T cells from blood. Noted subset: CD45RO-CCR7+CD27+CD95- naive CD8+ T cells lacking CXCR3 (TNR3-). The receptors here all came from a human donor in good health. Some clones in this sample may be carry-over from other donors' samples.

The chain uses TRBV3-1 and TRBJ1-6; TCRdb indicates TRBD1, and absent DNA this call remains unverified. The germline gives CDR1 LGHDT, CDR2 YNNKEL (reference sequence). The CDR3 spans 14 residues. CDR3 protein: CASSLRGTNSPLHF.

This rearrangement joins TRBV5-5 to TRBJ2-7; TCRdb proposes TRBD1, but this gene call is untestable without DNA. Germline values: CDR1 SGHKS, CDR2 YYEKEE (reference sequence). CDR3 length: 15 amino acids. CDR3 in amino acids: CASRPGRGPNYEQYF. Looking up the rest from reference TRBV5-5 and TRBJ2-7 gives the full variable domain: DAGVTQSPTHLIKTRGQQVTLRCSPISGHKSVSWYQQVLGQGPQFIFQYYEKEERGRGNFPDRFSARQFPNYSSELNVNALLLGDSALYLCASRPGRGPNYEQYFGPGTRLTVT.